The rows below give T cell receptor beta chains drawn from one sample of a study of cytomegalovirus exposure and HLA in healthy donors. The data were produced by immunoSEQ multiplex PCR, yet TCRdb's version contains in-frame clones alone and is incomplete. Of about 200,000 clones in the sample, around 85% were seen once. Sequenced: PBMCs. The receptors shown here come from a man aged 50 to 59 in good health and CMV-seronegative. Both conserved end residues are part of each CDR3. A D gene is named only where the DNA matches it firmly. The size field is filled for only some rows; it gives once, few, many or a size class.

D gene	clone size	V gene	J gene	CDR3 length	CDR3 DNA	CDR3 protein
TRBD2	-	TRBV9	TRBJ2-3	16	TGTGCCAGCAGCGGATCCCTAGCGGGAGGTGGAGATACGCAGTATTTT	CASSGSLAGGGDTQYF
-	-	TRBV19	TRBJ1-5	16	TGTGCCAGTACCCACGGCGGGGGAACCAGCAATCAGCCCCAGCATTTT	CASTHGGGTSNQPQHF
-	few	TRBV11-2	TRBJ2-3	14	TGTGCCAGCAGCTTACGTCCAGACACAGATACGCAGTATTTT	CASSLRPDTDTQYF
TRBD1	-	TRBV28	TRBJ1-5	14	TGTGCCAGCAGTTCGGACAGGGGAGTTCAGCCCCAGCATTTT	CASSSDRGVQPQHF
TRBD2	-	TRBV7-3	TRBJ2-1	15	TGTGCCAGCAGCCTCGGACTAGCGGGCCACAATGAGCAGTTCTTC	CASSLGLAGHNEQFF
TRBD2	-	TRBV6-4	TRBJ2-3	14	TGTGCCAGCAGTCCGTTAGCGGGAGCCGATACGCAGTATTTT	CASSPLAGADTQYF
-	-	TRBV29-1	TRBJ1-2	14	TGCAGCGTTGCCAGGGGCGCCGATAACTATGGCTACACCTTC	CSVARGADNYGYTF
TRBD1	-	TRBV7-2	TRBJ2-7	15	TGTGCCAGCAGCCATACGGGACAGGGTTTCGGCGAGCAGTACTTC	CASSHTGQGFGEQYF
-	-	TRBV18	TRBJ2-5	13	TGTGCCAGCTCACCAGACATCCAAGAGACCCAGTACTTC	CASSPDIQETQYF
TRBD2	few	TRBV5-1	TRBJ2-7	15	TGCGCCAGCAGCTTGGCCCCGCTAGCGGGAGACGAGCAGTACTTC	CASSLAPLAGDEQYF
TRBD1	once	TRBV9	TRBJ1-2	18	TGTGCCAGCAGCGGAGAGAGTTGGACAGGGGGGACTAACTATGGCTACACCTTC	CASSGESWTGGTNYGYTF
-	few	TRBV2	TRBJ1-5	16	TGTGCCAGCAGTGAACAAGAGACTTACCGGGGTCAGCCCCAGCATTTT	CASSEQETYRGQPQHF
TRBD2	-	TRBV7-4	TRBJ2-3	18	TGTGCCAGCAGCATAATCCCCCGGGAGCGGGATGTTCCAGATACGCAGTATTTT	CASSIIPRERDVPDTQYF
TRBD1	-	TRBV6-4	TRBJ1-2	15	TGTGCCAGCAGTGAGAGACAGGGAGCTAACTATGGCTACACCTTC	CASSERQGANYGYTF
TRBD2	-	TRBV2	TRBJ2-2	15	TGTGCCAGCAGTGGGGCGGGGGGCTACACCGGGGAGCTGTTTTTT	CASSGAGGYTGELFF
-	-	TRBV2	TRBJ2-1	15	TGTGCCAGCAGTCAACAGCTTTTGACCTACAATGAGCAGTTCTTC	CASSQQLLTYNEQFF
TRBD2	-	TRBV11-2	TRBJ2-7	17	TGTGCCAGCAGCCCCTACCCGACTAGCGGGAGTCCCTACGAGCAGTACTTC	CASSPYPTSGSPYEQYF
TRBD1	-	TRBV28	TRBJ1-2	14	TGTGCCAGCAGTTATCACGGGACAGGGGAAGGCTACACCTTC	CASSYHGTGEGYTF
TRBD1	-	TRBV28	TRBJ1-5	13	TGTGCCAGCAGAGGCAGGGGGGATCAGCCCCAGCATTTT	CASRGRGDQPQHF
TRBD1	-	TRBV19	TRBJ1-2	15	TGTGCCACTATGGACAGGGCCGGCATTAACTATGGCTACACCTTC	CATMDRAGINYGYTF
-	-	TRBV7-9	TRBJ2-7	13	TGTGCCAGCAGCGGAGCGGTTCCTGTCGAGCAGTACTTC	CASSGAVPVEQYF
-	few	TRBV9	TRBJ1-1	15	TGTGCCAGCAGCGCAGCCCGAGGTTCGGGCACTGAAGCTTTCTTT	CASSAARGSGTEAFF
-	-	TRBV18	TRBJ2-7	13	TGTGCCAGCTCACCGGCCGAAACCTACGAGCAGTACTTC	CASSPAETYEQYF
TRBD1	-	TRBV19	TRBJ2-7	14	TGTGCCAGTAGTATTGGGACAGGGGATTACGAGCAGTACTTC	CASSIGTGDYEQYF
TRBD2	few	TRBV10-3	TRBJ2-3	18	TGTGCCATCACCGGAGGGGTAGCGGGAGGGCCTGGCACAGATACGCAGTATTTT	CAITGGVAGGPGTDTQYF
-	-	TRBV28	TRBJ2-2	14	TGTGCCAGCAGGAACGGACAAAAGACCGGGGAGCTGTTTTTT	CASRNGQKTGELFF
-	-	TRBV4-1	TRBJ1-2	16	TGCGCCAGCAGCCCTAGCGAGATCAACCTAAACTATGGCTACACCTTC	CASSPSEINLNYGYTF